These 27 T cell receptor beta chains originate from one sample sequenced in a study of blood T cell repertoires in COVID-19. The repertoire was sequenced with immunoSEQ multiplex PCR; TCRdb's copy has only in-frame clones and lacks some. The table has approximately 200,000 clones, 80% to 90% seen once. Sequences were obtained from peripheral blood. The receptors stem from a woman at least 80 years old with acute or convalescent COVID-19.

This sequence joins TRBV29-1 and TRBJ1-1; a possible D gene is TRBD1 (6 bases). The V gene's germline CDR1 is SQVTM and CDR2 ANQGSEA. The CDR3 has 15 amino acids. Between the trimmed V and J ends, which lost 4 bases and 0 bases, there was a span of 15 bases. The CDR3 spells CSVGPGRGLNTEAFF. The CDR3 DNA is TGCAGCGTTGGGCCCGGCAGGGGATTGAACACTGAAGCTTTCTTT.

CDR3 bases: TGTGCCAGCAGCAGGGGGGGCCCCACCTACAATGAGCAGTTCTTC. Its translation: CASSRGGPTYNEQFF. This chain uses TRBV6-2 or TRBV6-3 with TRBJ2-1; D possibly uses TRBD1 or TRBD2 (7 bases each). The CDR3 consists of 15 residues. The germline V gene encodes CDR1 MNHEY and CDR2 SVGEGT. Trimming cost V 6 bases and J 2 bases, with 14 bases left between them.

The chain combines TRBV20-1 with TRBJ1-2, with TRBD1 matching over 10 bases. This CDR3 has 11 residues. The J segment lost 7 bases and the V segment lost 7 bases, leaving 3 bases of the junction unmatched. The germline V gene encodes CDR1 DFQATT and CDR2 SNEGSKA (reference sequence). CDR3 sequence (DNA): TGCAGTGTGACAGGGGGCCTTGGCTACACCTTC. It specifies CSVTGGLGYTF.

The sample holds a few counts of this clone. This chain connects TRBV10-2 to TRBJ2-3; 12 bases agree with TRBD2. Germline V gene lookup returns CDR1 WSHSY and CDR2 SAAADI. Germline trimming cut 4 bases from V and 4 bases from J; bases unmatched to any gene: 3. This CDR3 comprises 15 residues. The CDR3 loop is CASSVSSGGADTQYF. The CDR3 region has the DNA TGCGCCAGCAGTGTATCTAGCGGGGGGGCAGATACGCAGTATTTT.

The chain combines TRBV29-1 with TRBJ1-2; D remains unclear. The germline V gene has CDR1 SQVTM and CDR2 ANQGSEA. This CDR3 spans 11 amino acids. Trimming cost V 6 bases and J 1 base, with 6 bases left between them. DNA of the CDR3: TGCAGCGTCGAGCATAACTATGGCTACACCTTC. Translated: CSVEHNYGYTF. Full variable domain (rest looked up from reference TRBV29-1 and TRBJ1-2): SAVISQKPSRDICQRGTSLTIQCQVDSQVTMMFWYRQQPGQSLTLIATANQGSEATYESGFVIDKFPISRPNLTFSTLTVSNMSPEDSSIYLCSVEHNYGYTFGSGTRLTVV.

This sequence joins TRBV11-2 and TRBJ1-3; no clear D gene. Germline values: CDR1 SGHAT, CDR2 FQNNGV. This CDR3 spans 14 amino acids. V was clipped by 5 bases and J by 2 bases, with 10 bases between them. The CDR3 sequence is CASSLQVAGNTIYF. Here the CDR3 DNA reads TGTGCCAGCAGCCTGCAGGTGGCTGGAAACACCATATATTTT.

The chain joins TRBV12-5 to TRBJ2-7, with 12 bases matching TRBD1. CDR1 is LGHNT and CDR2 is FRNRAP in the germline V gene. Trimming at V came to 4 bases and at J to 4 bases, leaving 11 bases not matched to a gene. The CDR3 loop spans 17 amino acids. The CDR3 DNA reads TGTGCTAGTGGTTCGCCAAGCCCGGGACAGGGGGCTTACGAGCAGTACTTC. Its translation is CASGSPSPGQGAYEQYF.

This clone was counted only a few times. This chain joins TRBV7-2 and TRBJ1-2; possible D gene TRBD1, 6 bases. Trimming removed 5 bases from V and 8 bases from J, with 18 bases in between. Per the germline V gene, CDR1 is SGHTA and CDR2 is FQGNSA. The CDR3 has 14 residues. CDR3 nucleotide sequence: TGTGCCAGCAGCCCAGGTGGGGGGGCGGGAGGCTACACCTTC. This translates into CASSPGGGAGGYTF.

This clone has only one observation. The chain employs TRBV7-3 and TRBJ2-1; 9 positions agree with TRBD2. The CDR3 covers 15 residues. Germline loops: CDR1 SGHTA, CDR2 FQGTGA. V shed 1 base and J 4 bases; nucleotides not matched to a gene: 2. The CDR3, as DNA: TGTGCCAGCAGCTTAAGACTAGCGGATTACAATGAGCAGTTCTTC. It encodes CASSLRLADYNEQFF.

The chain uses TRBV4-2 and TRBJ1-5, with 9 bases fitting TRBD1. The CDR3 has 14 amino acids. CDR1 and CDR2 from the germline V gene are LGHNA and YNFKEQ. The V and J ends lost 6 bases and 6 bases, in that order; junction bases with no gene match: 6. The CDR3: CASRRTGDVQPQHF. As DNA, the CDR3 is TGTGCCAGCAGGCGGACAGGGGACGTTCAGCCCCAGCATTTT.

In this sample, this clone turned up once. V gene TRBV6-5 combines with J gene TRBJ1-1; 8 nucleotides agree with TRBD1. The CDR3 covers 15 residues. From germline, CDR1 is MNHEY and CDR2 SVGAGI. The trim removed 4 bases at V and 6 bases at J, leaving 10 bases unmatched. In DNA form, the CDR3 reads TGTGCCAGCAGTTCCCGACCGACAGGGGATTCTGAAGCTTTCTTT. Its protein product is CASSSRPTGDSEAFF.

This chain links TRBV5-6 with TRBJ2-5, with D possibly TRBD2 on 5 matching bases. CDR1 and CDR2 (germline): SGHDT, YYEEEE. This CDR3 spans 14 amino acids. Between the trimmed V and J ends, which lost 0 bases and 7 bases, there was a span of 13 bases. In DNA form, the CDR3 reads TGTGCCAGCAGCTTGGACGAGCGGAAGGGGACCCAGTACTTC. It codes for CASSLDERKGTQYF.

This clone has a single count. The chain has TRBV6-1 and TRBJ2-5; D might be TRBD2 (5 bases). V lost 1 base and J lost 3, with 6 bases in between. There are 13 residues in the CDR3. Germline assignment: CDR1 MNHNS and CDR2 SASEGT. CDR3 residues: CASSEELEETQYF. The CDR3 DNA reads TGTGCCAGCAGTGAAGAACTAGAAGAGACCCAGTACTTC.

The chain employs TRBV7-2 and TRBJ2-1; unclear D gene. The V gene lost 3 bases and the J gene lost 0 bases, with 9 bases spanning the gap. The CDR3 is 15 amino acids. The V gene's germline CDR1 is SGHTA and CDR2 FQGNSA. The CDR3 loop reads CASSFVSSSYNEQFF. CDR3 nucleotide sequence: TGTGCCAGCAGCTTCGTTTCCAGCTCCTACAATGAGCAGTTCTTC. Drawing the rest from reference TRBV7-2 and TRBJ2-1, the complete variable domain is GAGVSQSPSNKVTEKGKDVELRCDPISGHTALYWYRQSLGQGLEFLIYFQGNSAPDKSGLPSDRFSAERTGGSVSTLTIQRTQQEDSAVYLCASSFVSSSYNEQFFGPGTRLTVL.

The chain employs TRBV7-2 and TRBJ2-3, with D possibly being TRBD1 (5 bases). Germline loops: CDR1 SGHTA, CDR2 FQGNSA. This CDR3 has 13 amino acids. The germline V and J ends were trimmed by 3 bases and 4 bases, with 8 bases remaining between them. CDR3 region: CASSLGQPDTQYF. The DNA of the CDR3 is TGTGCCAGCAGCTTGGGGCAGCCAGATACGCAGTATTTT.

This clone has just one count. The chain is built from TRBV6-5 and TRBJ2-3; 8 bases align to TRBD2. The CDR3 extends over 14 amino acids. CDR1 is MNHEY, CDR2 SVGAGI, per germline. Losses at the gene ends were 8 bases for V and 3 bases for J; bases not matched to a gene: 7. The CDR3 here is CASDGAGVTDTQYF. CDR3 nucleotide sequence: TGTGCCAGCGATGGAGCGGGAGTTACAGATACGCAGTATTTT.

The V call is TRBV18, the J call TRBJ2-3; 14 positions match TRBD2. The V gene's germline CDR1 is KGHSH and CDR2 LQKENI. CDR3 length equals 16 residues. Trimming at V came to 6 bases and at J to 5 bases, leaving 7 bases not matched to a gene. The CDR3 loop reads CASSRGLAGGEDTQYF. Written as DNA, the CDR3 is TGTGCCAGCTCCCGAGGACTAGCGGGGGGAGAAGATACGCAGTATTTT.

CDR3 DNA: TGTGCCATCAGTGGGTCGGACAGGGGGAAAACCTTC. Its protein product is CAISGSDRGKTF. The rearrangement links TRBV10-3 to TRBJ1-2; 10 nucleotides line up with TRBD1. Germline loops: CDR1 ENHRY, CDR2 SYGVKD. The CDR3 covers 12 residues. J gave up 14 bases and V 4 bases, and 7 bases lay outside the gene matches.

This chain links TRBV10-1 with TRBJ2-1; 7 positions match TRBD1. Germline values: CDR1 WNHNN, CDR2 SYGVQD (reference sequence). This CDR3 is built from 13 residues. CDR3 bases: TGCGCATTGAAGGGGGCAGTCGACAATGAGCAGTTCTTC. Protein product: CALKGAVDNEQFF.

The V call is TRBV7-2, the J call TRBJ1-2; D remains unclear. Deletions cut 3 bases from V and 4 bases from J, with 9 bases between. Germline-derived CDR1 and CDR2 are SGHTA and FQGNSA. The CDR3 extends over 13 amino acids. The CDR3 region is CASSFNNPYGYTF. The CDR3 DNA reads as TGTGCCAGCAGCTTTAACAACCCCTATGGCTACACCTTC.

This clone appeared a few times. The rearrangement uses TRBV30 and TRBJ1-6; 8 nucleotides align to TRBD1. This CDR3 is built from 15 residues. Losses at the gene ends were 6 bases for V and 1 base for J; bases not matched to a gene: 5. Germline loops: CDR1 GTSNPN, CDR2 SVGIG (reference sequence). CDR3 protein: CACRTGISYNSPLHF. The CDR3 DNA reads as TGTGCCTGTAGGACAGGGATTTCCTATAATTCACCCCTCCACTTT.

The chain recombines TRBV30 with TRBJ1-2; no firm D call. CDR1 is GTSNPN and CDR2 is SVGIG in the germline V gene (reference sequence). V shed 2 bases and J shed 5 bases, with 18 bases lying between them. The CDR3 is made up of 15 amino acids. The CDR3 spells CAWSRSPEIFYGYTF. CDR3 bases: TGTGCCTGGAGTAGGAGCCCAGAAATTTTTTATGGCTACACCTTC. Combining the CDR3 with reference TRBV30 and TRBJ1-2 gives the whole variable domain SQTIHQWPATLVQPVGSPLSLECTVEGTSNPNLYWYRQAAGRGLQLLFYSVGIGQISSEVPQNLSASRPQDRQFILSSKKLLLSDSGFYLCAWSRSPEIFYGYTFGSGTRLTVV.

This clone has only one observation. This chain connects TRBV5-6 to TRBJ1-1, with D perhaps TRBD1 (6 bases). Germline V gives CDR1 SGHDT, CDR2 YYEEEE. The CDR3 is 12 amino acids. The V end was cut by 5 bases, the J end by 6 bases, with 11 bases between. CDR3: CASSYREPEAFF. The CDR3 DNA sequence: TGTGCCAGCAGTTACAGGGAACCTGAAGCTTTCTTT.

The chain carries TRBV11-1 and TRBJ1-2; 10 bases agree with TRBD1. The V gene end was trimmed by 5 bases and the J gene end by 4 bases; junction bases not matched to a gene: 4. Germline V CDR1 and CDR2: SGHAT, FQDESV (reference sequence). This CDR3 region has 14 residues. DNA for the CDR3: TGTGCCAGCAGCCGGACAGGGGGAGGCTATGGCTACACCTTC. It yields the protein CASSRTGGGYGYTF.

The chain carries TRBV29-1 and TRBJ2-1; D is uncertain. CDR3 length: 13 amino acids. The germline V and J ends were trimmed by 2 bases and 0 bases, with 5 bases remaining between them. Germline V gene data show CDR1 as SQVTM and CDR2 as ANQGSEA. The CDR3 reads CSVETSSYNEQFF. CDR3 DNA sequence: TGCAGCGTTGAAACCAGCTCCTACAATGAGCAGTTCTTC.

This clone was observed a handful of times. V is TRBV27 and J is TRBJ1-2, with 9 bases identical to TRBD1. CDR1 is MNHEY and CDR2 is SMNVEV in the germline V gene (reference sequence). The V segment lost 4 bases and the J segment 7 bases; nucleotides outside the gene matches: 4. CDR3 length: 13 amino acids. DNA for the CDR3: TGTGCCAGCAGTTCCCGGGACAGGGTTGGCTACACCTTC. It yields the protein CASSSRDRVGYTF.

V usage is TRBV7-9 and J usage is TRBJ2-3; 7 bases are shared with TRBD2. The CDR3 extends over 19 amino acids. The germline V gene has CDR1 SEHNR and CDR2 FQNEAQ (reference sequence). Germline trimming cut 5 bases from V and 3 bases from J; bases unmatched to any gene: 20. CDR3 in amino acids: CASSRKRGGPVVVTDTQYF. The CDR3 coding sequence is TGTGCCAGCAGCCGCAAGAGGGGAGGGCCAGTAGTGGTTACAGATACGCAGTATTTT.